These 4 T cell receptor beta chains came from one sample sequenced in a study of cytomegalovirus exposure and HLA in healthy donors. PCR amplification relied on 60 Vbeta primers (plus 13 Jbeta primers). This table comes from immunoSEQ multiplex PCR, and its TCRdb copy is limited to in-frame clones, with some not included. The sample yields tens of thousands of clones, around 82% seen once. The specimen was PBMCs. Every receptor here comes from a young man in good health and CMV-seronegative.

This clone was seen only once. The chain links TRBV6-6 to TRBJ2-5; D might be TRBD2 (7 bases). This CDR3 has 16 amino acids. Germline CDR1 reads MNHNY; CDR2 reads SVGAGI (reference sequence). Trimming removed 4 bases at V and 5 bases at J, with 20 bases between. The CDR3 loop reads CASSSAVGGGRETQYF. CDR3 coding DNA: TGTGCCAGCAGTTCCGCGGTTGGGGGGGGGCGGGAGACCCAGTACTTC.

Here the CDR3 DNA reads TGTGCCAGCAGCTTCTACAGGGATCGAGAGGACCCTTTCTTT. Translating gives CASSFYRDREDPFF. The gene calls are TRBV7-9 and TRBJ1-1, with D perhaps matching TRBD1 (6 bases). V lost 3 bases, J lost 12 bases, and 20 bases lay in between. CDR1 SEHNR and CDR2 FQNEAQ come from the germline V gene (reference sequence). The CDR3 is made up of 14 amino acids.

This rearrangement joins TRBV25-1 to TRBJ2-5, with TRBD1 matching 9 bases. This CDR3 has 15 amino acids. V was clipped by 3 bases and J by 5 bases; unmatched bases: 7. Germline V gene sequence: CDR1 MGHDK, CDR2 SYGVNS. The CDR3 DNA follows: TGTGCCAGCAGTGAGCTGACAGGGGGTGCTGAGACCCAGTACTTC. Protein sequence: CASSELTGGAETQYF. Combining the CDR3 with reference TRBV25-1 and TRBJ2-5 gives the whole variable domain EADIYQTPRYLVIGTGKKITLECSQTMGHDKMYWYQQDPGMELHLIHYSYGVNSTEKGDLSSESTVSRIRTEHFPLTLESARPSHTSQYLCASSELTGGAETQYFGPGTRLLVL.

The chain employs TRBV5-1 and TRBJ2-2; 7 bases agree with TRBD1. V lost 4 bases, J lost 6 bases, and 12 bases stayed unmatched. Germline assignment: CDR1 SGHRS and CDR2 YFSETQ. This CDR3 is built from 16 residues. The CDR3 coding sequence is TGCGCCAGCAGCCAAGGTAGAGGGGGCACGGCCGGGGAGCTGTTTTTT. It yields the protein CASSQGRGGTAGELFF. Using reference TRBV5-1 and TRBJ2-2 for the parts outside the CDR3, the full variable domain is KAGVTQTPRYLIKTRGQQVTLSCSPISGHRSVSWYQQTPGQGLQFLFEYFSETQRNKGNFPGRFSGRQFSNSRSEMNVSTLELGDSALYLCASSQGRGGTAGELFFGEGSRLTVL.